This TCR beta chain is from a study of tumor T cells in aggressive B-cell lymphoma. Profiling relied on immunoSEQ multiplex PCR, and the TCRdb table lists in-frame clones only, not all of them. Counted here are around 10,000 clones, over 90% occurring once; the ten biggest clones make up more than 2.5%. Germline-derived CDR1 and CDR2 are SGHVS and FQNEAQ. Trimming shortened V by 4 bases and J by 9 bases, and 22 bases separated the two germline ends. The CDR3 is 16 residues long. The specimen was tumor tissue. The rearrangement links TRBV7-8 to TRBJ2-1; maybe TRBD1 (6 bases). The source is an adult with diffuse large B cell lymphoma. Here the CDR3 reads CASSSYREISWSEQFF. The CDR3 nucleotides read TGTGCCAGCAGCTCCTACAGGGAGATTTCGTGGAGTGAGCAGTTCTTC.